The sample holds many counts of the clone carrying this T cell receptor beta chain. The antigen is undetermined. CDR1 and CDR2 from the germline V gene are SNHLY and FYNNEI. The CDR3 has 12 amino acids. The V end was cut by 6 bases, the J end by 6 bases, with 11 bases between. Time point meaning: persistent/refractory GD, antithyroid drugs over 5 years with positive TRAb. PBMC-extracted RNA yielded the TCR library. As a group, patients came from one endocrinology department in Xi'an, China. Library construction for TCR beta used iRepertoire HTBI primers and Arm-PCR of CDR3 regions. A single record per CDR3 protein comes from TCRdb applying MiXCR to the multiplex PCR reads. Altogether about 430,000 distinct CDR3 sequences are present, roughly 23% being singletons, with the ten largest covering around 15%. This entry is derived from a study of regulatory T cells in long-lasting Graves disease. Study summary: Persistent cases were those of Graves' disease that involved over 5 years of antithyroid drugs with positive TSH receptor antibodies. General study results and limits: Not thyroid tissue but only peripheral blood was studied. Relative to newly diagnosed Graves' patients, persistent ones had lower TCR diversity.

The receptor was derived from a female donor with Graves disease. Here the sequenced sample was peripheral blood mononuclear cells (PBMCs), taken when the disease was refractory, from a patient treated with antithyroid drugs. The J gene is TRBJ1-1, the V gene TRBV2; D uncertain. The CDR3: CASSAITPEAFF. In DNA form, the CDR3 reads TGTGCCAGCAGCGCGATAACGCCTGAAGCTTTCTTT.